This T cell receptor beta chain is from a study of graft-versus-host responses after intestinal transplantation. On the study more broadly: Recipients uniformly received anti-thymocyte globulin induction, followed by tacrolimus and steroids for around 3 years.

Data came from immunoSEQ multiplex PCR; TCRdb stores just in-frame clones and leaves some out. The profile shows approximately 46,000 clones, less than 85% of them singletons. This CDR3 is 17 amino acids long. Losses at the gene ends were 5 bases for V and 1 base for J; bases not matched to a gene: 12. CDR1 SGHDT and CDR2 YYEEEE come from the germline V gene. Remarks on this clone: Its antigen is as yet unknown.

The receptor's source is a human donor who was the organ donor for an intestinal transplant. The sequencing used unstimulated CD4+ T cells sorted from spleen or lymph node cells, collected before transplant. The chain is built from TRBV5-6 and TRBJ1-3; 7 nucleotides align to TRBD1. For the CDR3, the DNA is TGTGCCAGCAGTCTTCTCCGGGACAGAGCTTCTGGAAACACCATATATTTT. Protein: CASSLLRDRASGNTIYF.